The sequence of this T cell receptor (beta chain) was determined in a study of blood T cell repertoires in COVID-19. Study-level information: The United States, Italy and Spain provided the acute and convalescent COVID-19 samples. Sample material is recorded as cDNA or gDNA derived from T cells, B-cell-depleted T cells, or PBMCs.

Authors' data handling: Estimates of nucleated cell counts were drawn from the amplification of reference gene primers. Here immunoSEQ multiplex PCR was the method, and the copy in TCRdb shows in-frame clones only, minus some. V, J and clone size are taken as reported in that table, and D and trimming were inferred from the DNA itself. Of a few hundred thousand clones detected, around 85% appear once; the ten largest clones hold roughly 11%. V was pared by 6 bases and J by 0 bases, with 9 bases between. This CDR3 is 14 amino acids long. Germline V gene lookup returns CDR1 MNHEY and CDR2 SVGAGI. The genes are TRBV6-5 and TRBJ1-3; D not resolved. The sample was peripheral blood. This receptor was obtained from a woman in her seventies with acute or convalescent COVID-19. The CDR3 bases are TGTGCCAGCAGCGAGAAATCCTCTGGAAACACCATATATTTT. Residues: CASSEKSSGNTIYF.